This T cell receptor (beta chain) was profiled in a study of shared clonotypes between healthy human individuals (dated by TCRdb to 2020 to 2022). Describing the broader study: A couple of women and a few men aged 18 to 49 years were included in the cohort. For each donor, CD4 naive and CD4 memory were each given three plates, CD8 naive was given two plates, and CD8 memory was given one plate. The study deeply sequenced blood TCR repertoires of five healthy adults to estimate repertoire size and the extent of clonotype sharing between individuals. Different laboratories and diverse techniques were used to prepare libraries and sequence TCR repertoires, to increase sequencing depth and limit assay-specific biases. Between about 0.8 and 8.9 billion PBMCs per donor were obtained by leukapheresis. Paper-wide results and their limitations: Based on pairwise subsampling, the degree of clonotype sharing among donors was expected to be affected by sequencing depth. About 5% of naive CD4, around 3.5% of naive CD8, about 2.1% of memory CD4, and 0.4% of memory CD8 clonotypes were shared across several donors. Clonotypes shared by all four sorted-subset donors showed higher generation probabilities than non-shared clonotypes. Incomplete sequencing was indicated by rarefaction of sorted-subset datasets, despite the large sequencing depth. Naive subsets generally had larger estimated clonotype richness than memory subsets did. Sampling was limited to blood, and TCR repertoires in tissue likely differ from TCR repertoires in blood. The genetic and exposure-history diversity represented was limited by the small number of donors.

Worth noting for this clone: No cognate antigen has been identified for it. Within one base of it there is no much larger clone, and no base qualities were kept.

Using the deep immunoSEQ assay, TCR CDR3 regions were amplified from genomic DNA by multiplex PCR. Extracted genomic DNA from each cell subset was distributed evenly across all wells of several immunoSEQ 96-well plates, and each plate was treated as a replicate. For sorted subsets, about 200 ng genomic DNA, equal to tens of thousands of T cell genomes, was loaded into each replicate PCR. The purified libraries were quantified using a Qubit 3.0 fluorometer, sized with a Bioanalyzer 2100, and then quantified again using the KAPA Library Quantification kit. A separate single-read 150-cycle Illumina NextSeq 550 flow cell was used to sequence each immunoSEQ 96-well plate. The paper's data handling went like this. The immunoSEQ output contained only junctional sequences without quality scores, so filtering could not match that applied to full-length reads. Sequences were annotated with PyIR, a Python wrapper for IgBLAST v1.9, using IMGT germline references to assign V/J genes and CDR3. Reads were removed for weak V/J assignments (E-value above 1e-6), missing CDR3, stop codons, out-of-frame junctions, or ambiguous translated residues. V3J clonotypes were defined as sequences sharing the same inferred V gene, J gene, and CDR3 amino acid sequence. To compute the percentage overlap between repertoires, the number of shared unique clonotypes was divided by the size of the smaller repertoire. Richness of each repertoire was evaluated using RTK rarefaction, the Chao1 estimator, and Recon v2.1 estimates of unobserved clonotypes. For all TCRbeta clonotypes obtained by the gDNA method from several donors, generation probabilities were computed with OLGA. TCRdb took over this immuneACCESS table, retaining in-frame rearrangements with V and J assigned. Such tables are incomplete; in checked studies, under half of the missing clones stem from an unresolved V gene, and the remainder is unexplained. For V, J and clone size, that table is used; D and trimming come from the DNA. In this sample the table shows roughly 1,000,000 clones, 78% of which occur a single time. Around 0.61% of the sample belongs to the ten largest clones.

The donors were healthy, HIV-negative adults who had no recently reported acute infections or vaccinations. Every donor was a Caucasian adult residing in Nashville, Tennessee, USA. CD4+ T cells were enriched by magnetic negative selection; naive cells were then positively selected on CD45RA, and the negative fraction formed the memory subset. After blood collection by leukapheresis, PBMCs were isolated using Ficoll-Histopaque density gradient centrifugation and then cryopreserved in the vapor phase of liquid nitrogen. Analytical flow cytometry was used to check the purity and quantity of every magnetically sorted T cell population. Each sorted fraction had its genomic DNA isolated and then quantified by UV absorbance on a Nanodrop 2000c. The clonotype originates from a man aged 18 to 29 in good health. Some clones in this sample may be carry-over from other donors' samples. The sequenced sample consisted of memory CD4+ T cells from PBMCs. According to the study, the label for this sample's cell subset or site signals: CD45RA-negative fraction.

The CDR3 protein sequence reads: CASSFSNEQFF. The base sequence is TGCGCCAGCAGCTTCAGCAATGAGCAGTTCTTC. This receptor chain uses TRBV5-1 and TRBJ2-1, with no D gene named confidently. The germline ends are 3 bases apart after V is trimmed by 2 bases and J by 6 bases. Inclusive of the bounding cysteine and phenylalanine, the CDR3 is 11 residues long. Only CDR3 DNA is held: 33 bases, read in frame from base 1. CDR1 and CDR2, per the germline V gene, are SGHRS and YFSETQ. Where the CDR3 stops, the reference TRBV5-1 and TRBJ2-1 genes take over; the full variable domain is KAGVTQTPRYLIKTRGQQVTLSCSPISGHRSVSWYQQTPGQGLQFLFEYFSETQRNKGNFPGRFSGRQFSNSRSEMNVSTLELGDSALYLCASSFSNEQFFGPGTRLTVL.